The 3 T cell receptor beta chains reported below all come from one sample, sequenced in a study of cytomegalovirus exposure and HLA in healthy donors. In the PCR, 60 Vbeta and 13 Jbeta primers were used. Data came from immunoSEQ multiplex PCR; TCRdb stores just in-frame clones and leaves some out. The sample has 55,000 to 80,000 clones. Material: PBMCs. These TCRs come from a man aged 35 to 55 in good health and CMV-seronegative.

The V gene is TRBV7-9, the J gene TRBJ1-2; 9 nucleotides match TRBD1. The CDR3 runs to 14 residues. Germline CDR1 SEHNR, CDR2 FQNEAQ (reference sequence). Trimming cost V 5 bases and J 6 bases; bases outside gene matches: 7. This CDR3 is CASSPGTGGHGYTF. The CDR3 DNA follows: TGTGCCAGCAGCCCTGGAACAGGGGGCCATGGCTACACCTTC.

Concerning this clone itself: Other DNA sequences in this sample translate to the same CDR3. The CDR3 is CASSALGPVGNEQFF. The CDR3 nucleotides read TGTGCCAGCAGCGCCTTGGGGCCCGTCGGCAACGAGCAGTTCTTC. The rearrangement uses TRBV11-2 and TRBJ2-1, with a tentative D call TRBD1 (5 bases). The CDR3 is 15 amino acids. Germline V gene lookup returns CDR1 SGHAT and CDR2 FQNNGV. V was clipped by 5 bases and J by 10 bases, with 21 bases between them.

The J gene is TRBJ1-5, the V gene TRBV7-9, with D possibly being TRBD1 (5 bases). There are 14 residues in the CDR3. The germline CDR1 and CDR2 sequences are SEHNR and FQNEAQ (reference sequence). Trimming took off 3 bases at V and 5 bases at J, with 11 bases between the two ends. The CDR3 reads CASSFPDKDQPQHF. The CDR3 DNA is TGTGCCAGCAGCTTCCCGGACAAAGATCAGCCCCAGCATTTT.